Shown below are 14 T cell receptor beta chains from a single sample sequenced in a study of neoadjuvant anti-PD-1 for oral cavity cancer. TCRdb keeps only in-frame clones here, not all; method: immunoSEQ multiplex PCR. The sample holds roughly 15,000 clones, 65% to 80% seen once. As for time point: after neoadjuvant nivolumab, at surgical resection. The source was PBMCs, collected after nivolumab (anti-PD-1) treatment. These receptors were obtained from a person aged 40 to 85 with oral cavity squamous cell carcinoma.

This rearrangement joins TRBV21-1 to TRBJ2-1; the table's D call, TRBD2, was not checked against the DNA. TRBV21-1 is reported as a pseudogene. The CDR3 consists of 18 residues. The CDR3 coding sequence is TGTGCCAGCAGCACCCTTGGGACTAGCGGGACCTGCTACAATGAGCAGTTCTTC. Translated, it gives CASSTLGTSGTCYNEQFF.

The chain carries TRBV4-1 and TRBJ2-7, with D tentatively TRBD1 or TRBD2 (5 bases each). The CDR3 has 13 amino acids. The germline V gene has CDR1 MGHRA and CDR2 YSYEKL. The germline V and J ends were trimmed by 1 base and 5 bases, with 9 bases remaining between them. CDR3 DNA: TGCGCCAGCAGCCAAGGGGGGTTAAACGAGCAGTACTTC. Amino acid sequence: CASSQGGLNEQYF.

J is TRBJ1-1 and V is TRBV27, with D perhaps matching TRBD1 (5 bases). The germline V and J ends were trimmed by 2 bases and 7 bases, with 11 bases remaining between them. Germline CDR1 reads MNHEY; CDR2 reads SMNVEV (reference sequence). This CDR3 spans 13 amino acids. CDR3 coding DNA: TGTGCCAGCAGTTTAAGGGAGGGGTATGAAGCTTTCTTT. It specifies CASSLREGYEAFF.

This clone was seen a single time. J is TRBJ1-3 and V is TRBV7-3; possibly TRBD1 for D (5 bases). Germline-derived CDR1 and CDR2 are SGHTA and FQGTGA. The CDR3 has 13 amino acids. Trimming took 5 bases from V and 2 from J, leaving 7 bases between them. In DNA form, the CDR3 reads TGTGCCAGCAGCGGGGGTCCTGGAAACACCATATATTTT. Translated: CASSGGPGNTIYF.

The genes are TRBV5-4 and TRBJ2-3; D not resolved. The V gene lost 0 bases and the J gene lost 2 bases, with 1 base spanning the gap. CDR1 SGHNT and CDR2 YYREEE come from the germline V gene (reference sequence). The CDR3 consists of 12 residues. This CDR3 is CASSLDTDTQYF. CDR3 bases: TGTGCCAGCAGCTTGGACACAGATACGCAGTATTTT.

This rearrangement joins TRBV5-6 to TRBJ1-2, with TRBD1 identical over 8 bases. The CDR3 is 17 amino acids. Germline V CDR1 and CDR2: SGHDT, YYEEEE. The V gene end was trimmed by 2 bases and the J gene end by 2 bases; junction bases not matched to a gene: 11. The CDR3 region has the DNA TGTGCCAGCAGCTTTCAGAGACACAGGGGGACCAACTATGGCTACACCTTC. Residues: CASSFQRHRGTNYGYTF.

The J gene is TRBJ1-2, the V gene TRBV21-1; the table gives TRBD1 as D, unverified against the DNA. TRBV21-1 is labeled a pseudogene. The CDR3 sequence is 15 residues long. The CDR3 loop is CAGIKVGQPNYGYTF. The CDR3 DNA sequence: TGTGCCGGGATAAAAGTCGGACAACCTAACTATGGCTACACCTTC.

This clone has only a few counts. This rearrangement joins TRBV5-1 to TRBJ1-1; D is ambiguous. Germline V gives CDR1 SGHRS, CDR2 YFSETQ. This CDR3 region has 13 residues. Deletions cut 0 bases from V and 10 bases from J, with 13 bases between. CDR3 sequence: CASSLAGRSGAFF. CDR3 in DNA: TGCGCCAGCAGCTTGGCAGGCAGAAGCGGAGCTTTCTTT. The full variable domain, completed using reference TRBV5-1 and TRBJ1-1, is KAGVTQTPRYLIKTRGQQVTLSCSPISGHRSVSWYQQTPGQGLQFLFEYFSETQRNKGNFPGRFSGRQFSNSRSEMNVSTLELGDSALYLCASSLAGRSGAFFGQGTRLTVV.

The chain recombines TRBV11-2 with TRBJ2-7; perhaps TRBD1 as D (6 bases). The length of the CDR3 is 17 residues. CDR1 SGHAT and CDR2 FQNNGV come from the germline V gene. Trimming stripped 2 bases from V and 5 bases from J, with 22 bases between. CDR3 protein: CASSLTASGTGNHEQYF. The CDR3 coding sequence is TGTGCCAGCAGCTTAACCGCGAGTGGCACAGGGAACCACGAGCAGTACTTC.

V gene TRBV18 combines with J gene TRBJ1-2; 7 bases are a match to TRBD1. V lost 4 bases to trimming and J lost 4 bases; unmatched junction nucleotides: 9. Germline CDR1 reads KGHSH; CDR2 reads LQKENI. The CDR3 length is 15 residues. Here the CDR3 DNA reads TGTGCCAGCTCACTTGACCGACAGGGAGTCTATGGCTACACCTTC. It translates to CASSLDRQGVYGYTF.

This chain uses TRBV7-2 with TRBJ2-2; tentatively, D is TRBD2 (5 bases). The CDR3 extends over 15 amino acids. Germline CDR1 and CDR2: SGHTA and FQGNSA. Trimming took off 4 bases at V and 7 bases at J, with 16 bases between the two ends. CDR3 bases: TGTGCCAGCAGCTCACGACCCCGAAGCGGCGGGGAGCTGTTTTTT. This gives the protein CASSSRPRSGGELFF.

The chain is built from TRBV5-4 and TRBJ1-2; D not certain. Germline V lookup: CDR1 SGHNT, CDR2 YYREEE (reference sequence). The V and J ends lost 1 base and 2 bases respectively, with 9 bases between them. The CDR3 is made up of 14 amino acids. CDR3 sequence: CASSLFYSNYGYTF. The CDR3 DNA is TGTGCCAGCAGCTTGTTTTACTCCAACTATGGCTACACCTTC.

This chain connects TRBV6-6 to TRBJ1-1; D gene unclear. The CDR3 totals 13 residues. The V gene's germline CDR1 is MNHNY and CDR2 SVGAGI (reference sequence). Trimming cost V 6 bases and J 1 base, with 9 bases left between them. CDR3 bases: TGTGCCAGCAGACCCACAGAGAACACTGAAGCTTTCTTT. Protein product: CASRPTENTEAFF.

The chain joins TRBV25-1 to TRBJ2-3, with 9 bases fitting TRBD1. Trimming removed 6 bases from V and 1 base from J; junction bases left unmatched: 8. CDR1 is MGHDK and CDR2 is SYGVNS in the germline V gene. The CDR3 covers 16 residues. The DNA of the CDR3 is TGTGCCAGCAGCACATACCGGGACAGGGGCACAGATACGCAGTATTTT. Protein: CASSTYRDRGTDTQYF.